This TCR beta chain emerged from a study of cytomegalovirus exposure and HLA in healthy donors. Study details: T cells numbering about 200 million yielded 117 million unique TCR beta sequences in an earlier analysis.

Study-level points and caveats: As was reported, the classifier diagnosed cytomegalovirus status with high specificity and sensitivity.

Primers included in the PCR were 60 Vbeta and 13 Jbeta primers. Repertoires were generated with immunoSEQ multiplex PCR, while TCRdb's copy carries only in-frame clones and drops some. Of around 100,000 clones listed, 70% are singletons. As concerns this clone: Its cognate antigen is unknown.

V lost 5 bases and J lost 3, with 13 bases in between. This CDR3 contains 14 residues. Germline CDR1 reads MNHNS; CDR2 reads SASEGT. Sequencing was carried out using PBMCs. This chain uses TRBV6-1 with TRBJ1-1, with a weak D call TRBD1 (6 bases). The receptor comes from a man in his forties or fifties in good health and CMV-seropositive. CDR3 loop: CASSLDRTHTEAFF. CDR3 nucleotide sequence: TGTGCCAGCAGTTTAGACAGGACACACACTGAAGCTTTCTTT.